The clone carrying this TCR beta chain was counted between two and nine times. Using immunoSEQ multiplex PCR, the repertoire was profiled, and TCRdb retains in-frame clones only, with some absent. The table includes 200,000 to 250,000 clones, 70% to 90% detected once. This sample is drawn from a study of blood T cell repertoires in COVID-19. CDR1 is SSHAT, CDR2 FNYEAQ, per germline (reference sequence). The CDR3 has 15 amino acids. V shed 6 bases, J shed 7 bases, and the junction held 10 bases outside the gene matches. The clonotype originates from a man aged 18 to 30 with active or convalescent COVID-19. What was sequenced was peripheral blood. This chain connects TRBV7-7 to TRBJ2-2, with 8 bases aligning to TRBD1. The CDR3 DNA follows: TGTGCCAGCAGTCCGTACCAGGGGGCTGGCGGGGAGCTGTTTTTT. As protein: CASSPYQGAGGELFF.